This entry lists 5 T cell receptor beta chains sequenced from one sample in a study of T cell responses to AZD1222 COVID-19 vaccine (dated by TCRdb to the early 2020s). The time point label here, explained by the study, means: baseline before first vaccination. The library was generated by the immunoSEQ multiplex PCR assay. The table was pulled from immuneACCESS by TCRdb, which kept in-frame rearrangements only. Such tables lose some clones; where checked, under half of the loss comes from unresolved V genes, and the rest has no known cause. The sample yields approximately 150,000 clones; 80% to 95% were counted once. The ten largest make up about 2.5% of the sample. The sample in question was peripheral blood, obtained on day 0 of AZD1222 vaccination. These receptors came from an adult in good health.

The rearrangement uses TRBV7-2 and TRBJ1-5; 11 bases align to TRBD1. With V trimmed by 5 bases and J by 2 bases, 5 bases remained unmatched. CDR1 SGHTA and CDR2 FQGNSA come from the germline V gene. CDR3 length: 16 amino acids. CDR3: CASSPRDRGGNQPQHF. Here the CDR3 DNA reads TGTGCCAGCAGCCCCCGGGACAGGGGGGGCAATCAGCCCCAGCATTTT.

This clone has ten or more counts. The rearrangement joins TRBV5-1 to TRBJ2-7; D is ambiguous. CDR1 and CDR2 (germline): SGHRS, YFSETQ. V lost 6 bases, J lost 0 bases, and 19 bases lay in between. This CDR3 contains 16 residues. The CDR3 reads CASTPSASGSSYEQYF. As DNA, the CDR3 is TGCGCCAGCACCCCAAGCGCTTCGGGCTCCTCCTACGAGCAGTACTTC.

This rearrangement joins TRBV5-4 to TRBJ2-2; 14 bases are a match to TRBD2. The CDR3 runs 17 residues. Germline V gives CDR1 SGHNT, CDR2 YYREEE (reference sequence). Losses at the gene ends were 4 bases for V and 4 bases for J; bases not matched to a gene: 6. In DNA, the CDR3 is TGTGCCAGCAGCCGGCGACTAGCGGGAGGGTCCACCGGGGAGCTGTTTTTT. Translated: CASSRRLAGGSTGELFF.

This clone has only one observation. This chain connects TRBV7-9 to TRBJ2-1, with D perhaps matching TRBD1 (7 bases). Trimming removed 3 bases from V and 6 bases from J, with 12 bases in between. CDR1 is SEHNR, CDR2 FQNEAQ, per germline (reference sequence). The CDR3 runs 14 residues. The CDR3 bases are TGTGCCAGCAGCTTCGCAGGGGGAGGCAATGAGCAGTTCTTC. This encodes CASSFAGGGNEQFF.

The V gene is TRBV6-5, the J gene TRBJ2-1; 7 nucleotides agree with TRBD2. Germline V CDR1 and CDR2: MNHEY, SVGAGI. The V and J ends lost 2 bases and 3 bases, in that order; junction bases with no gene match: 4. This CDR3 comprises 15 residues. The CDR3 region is CASSYAGGNYNEQFF. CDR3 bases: TGTGCCAGCAGTTACGCCGGGGGGAACTACAATGAGCAGTTCTTC.